Sequencing of this T cell receptor beta chain was carried out in a study of blood T cell repertoires in COVID-19 (dated by TCRdb to the early 2020s). About the investigation overall: Samples covering the acute and convalescent phases of COVID-19 were provided by collaborators in the United States, Italy and Spain. The sample metadata nearly always contained a de-identified subject ID, COVID-19 status, age in years and sex. Samples came from the ongoing ImmuneRACE study (first 160 participants) plus 1,254 subjects from 6 global collaborators. The prospective study material was composed of cDNA or gDNA derived from T cells, B-cell-depleted T cells, or PBMCs. Where available, HLA class I and class II types were obtained from metadata supplied by the sample provider rather than from assay-based typing. The repertoires were released in a freely available public database intended as a resource for research on the immune response to SARS-CoV-2. Subjects who had been exposed to COVID-19, were actively infected with it, or had recovered from it provided the deeply sampled blood TCRbeta repertoires that made up the dataset.

For this clone: Its antigen remains undetermined. Per-nucleotide qualities are absent, and no much larger clonotype sits a single base away.

Germline trimming: 5 bases from V, 7 bases from J; junction bases outside gene matches: 12. Its CDR3 holds 15 amino acids, cysteine through phenylalanine. Of the read, only the CDR3 DNA is kept; its 45 bases are in frame from base 1. The germline V gene provides CDR1 SGHTA and CDR2 FQGNSA. The paper as a whole reports these results and caveats: Clinical and demographic metadata were provided uncurated, with the amount varying by source and participant.

At one collaborating source in Seattle, patients were enrolled during active infection and were followed longitudinally through the course of disease. Whole blood was collected in K2EDTA tubes by collaborating institutions according to the institutions' own protocols. For TCRbeta analysis, collaborators shipped samples in one of three forms: frozen whole blood, isolated PBMCs, or DNA extracted from either of those sample types. The immunoSEQ Assay, a bias-controlled multiplex PCR, was used to amplify TCRbeta CDR3 regions from genomic DNA. Per the original workflow: The number of nucleated cells in each sample was estimated from the amplification of reference gene primers within the assay. To quantify the absolute abundance of each unique TCRbeta CDR3 rearrangement, sequence reads were collapsed and filtered. For each sample, productive Simpson clonality was calculated by taking the square root of Simpson's diversity index across productive rearrangements. In TCRdb, the immuneACCESS table is reduced to in-frame sequences with V and J assigned. These tables do not hold every clone; where another copy was compared, an unresolved V gene accounts for under half, and the others remain unexplained. That table gives V, J and clone size, and the DNA gave D and trimming. Here the sample has approximately 270,000 clones; roughly 88% occur a single time. Clones ranked in the top ten supply 6.3% of the sample.

The TCR was taken from a woman under 40 with COVID-19, enrolled during active disease. Sequencing input: peripheral blood. The receptor chain draws on TRBV7-2 and TRBJ1-1; 8 middle bases align to TRBD1. The CDR3 corresponds to CASSARQGPAGEAFF. In nucleotides, the sequence is TGTGCCAGCAGCGCAAGACAGGGGCCAGCAGGTGAAGCTTTCTTT.